This T cell receptor (beta chain) comes out of a study of shared clonotypes between healthy human individuals. Study-level points and caveats: Naive subsets generally exceeded memory subsets in estimated richness. Sampling included only blood; tissue repertoires likely differ.

Repertoires were generated with immunoSEQ multiplex PCR, while TCRdb's copy carries only in-frame clones and drops some. The sample records millions of clones, over 85% being singletons. Free of recent acute infections or vaccinations, the donors were healthy HIV-negative adults. The CD4+ fraction was divided into a CD45RA+ naive subset and a CD45RA-negative memory subset. The length of the CDR3 is 13 residues. From germline, CDR1 is SGHAT and CDR2 FQNNGV. The germline V and J ends were trimmed by 2 bases and 0 bases, with 5 bases remaining between them. Worth noting for this clone: The antigen remains undetermined.

The chain couples TRBV11-2 to TRBJ2-7; D call uncertain. The sequencing sample was made of naive CD4+ T cells sorted from blood. Described subset: CD45RA+ positively selected. This sequence was found in a man between 18 and 35 years old in good health. CDR3 nucleotides: TGTGCCAGCAGCTTACCCCCCTCCTACGAGCAGTACTTC. It yields the protein CASSLPPSYEQYF.